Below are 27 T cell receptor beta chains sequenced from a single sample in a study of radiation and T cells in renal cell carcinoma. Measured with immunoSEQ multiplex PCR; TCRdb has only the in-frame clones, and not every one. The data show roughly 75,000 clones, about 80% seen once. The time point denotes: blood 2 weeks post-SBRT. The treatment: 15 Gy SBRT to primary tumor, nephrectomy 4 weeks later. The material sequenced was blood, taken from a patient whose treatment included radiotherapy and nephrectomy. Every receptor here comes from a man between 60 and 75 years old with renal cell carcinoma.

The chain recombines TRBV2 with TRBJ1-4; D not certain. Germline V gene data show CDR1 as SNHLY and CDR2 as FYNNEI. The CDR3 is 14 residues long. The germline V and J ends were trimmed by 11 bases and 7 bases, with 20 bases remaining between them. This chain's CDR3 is CAVPSGRESEKLFF. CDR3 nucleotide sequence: TGTGCCGTCCCCTCGGGGAGGGAAAGTGAAAAACTGTTTTTT.

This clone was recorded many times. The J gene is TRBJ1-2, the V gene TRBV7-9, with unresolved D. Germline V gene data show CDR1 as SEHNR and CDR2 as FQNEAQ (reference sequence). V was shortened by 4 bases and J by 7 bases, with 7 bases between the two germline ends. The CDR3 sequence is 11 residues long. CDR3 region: CASSSRTGYTF. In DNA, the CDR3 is TGTGCCAGCAGCTCCCGCACTGGCTACACCTTC.

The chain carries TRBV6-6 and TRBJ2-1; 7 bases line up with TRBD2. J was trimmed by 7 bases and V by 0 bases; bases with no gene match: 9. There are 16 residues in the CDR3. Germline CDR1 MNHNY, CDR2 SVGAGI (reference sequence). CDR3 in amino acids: CASSYSNRLAKNEQFF. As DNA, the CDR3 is TGTGCCAGCAGTTACTCGAACCGACTAGCTAAGAATGAGCAGTTCTTC.

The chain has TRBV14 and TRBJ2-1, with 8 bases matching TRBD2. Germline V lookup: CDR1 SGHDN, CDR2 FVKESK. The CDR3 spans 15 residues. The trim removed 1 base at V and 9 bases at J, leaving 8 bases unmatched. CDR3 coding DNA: TGTGCCAGCAGCCAAGTGGCTAGCGGGCAATCTGAGCAGTTCTTC. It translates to CASSQVASGQSEQFF.

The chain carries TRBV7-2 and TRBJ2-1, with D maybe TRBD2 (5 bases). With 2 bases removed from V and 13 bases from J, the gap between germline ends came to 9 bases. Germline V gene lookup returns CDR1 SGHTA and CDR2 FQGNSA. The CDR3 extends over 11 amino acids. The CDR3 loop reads CASSLRGKQFF. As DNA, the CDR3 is TGTGCCAGCAGCTTACGAGGGAAACAGTTCTTC.

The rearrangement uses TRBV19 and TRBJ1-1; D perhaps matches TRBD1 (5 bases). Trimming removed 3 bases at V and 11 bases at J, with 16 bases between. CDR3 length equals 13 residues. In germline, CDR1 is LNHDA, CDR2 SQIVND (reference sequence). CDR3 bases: TGTGCCAGTAGTATTTTAGGGGAGCCCTTCGCTTTCTTT. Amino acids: CASSILGEPFAFF.

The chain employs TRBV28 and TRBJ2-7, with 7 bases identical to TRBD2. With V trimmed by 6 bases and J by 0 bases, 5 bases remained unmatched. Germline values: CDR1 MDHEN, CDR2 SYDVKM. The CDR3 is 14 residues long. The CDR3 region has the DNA TGTGCCAGCAGGTCAACGGGAGGCTCCTACGAGCAGTACTTC. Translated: CASRSTGGSYEQYF.

The CDR3 protein is CASSLRTGGSEAFF. CDR3 DNA: TGTGCCAGCAGCTTAAGGACAGGGGGGAGTGAAGCTTTCTTT. The genes are TRBV7-8 and TRBJ1-1, with 10 bases fitting TRBD1. From germline, CDR1 is SGHVS and CDR2 FQNEAQ. This CDR3 contains 14 residues. Unmatched junction bases numbered 4, after V lost 2 bases and J lost 7 bases.

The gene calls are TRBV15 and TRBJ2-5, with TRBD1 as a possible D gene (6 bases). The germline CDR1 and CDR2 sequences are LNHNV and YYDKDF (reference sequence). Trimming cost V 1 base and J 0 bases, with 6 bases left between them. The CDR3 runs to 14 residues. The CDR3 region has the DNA TGTGCCACCAGCAGAGCAGGGGACCAAGAGACCCAGTACTTC. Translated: CATSRAGDQETQYF.

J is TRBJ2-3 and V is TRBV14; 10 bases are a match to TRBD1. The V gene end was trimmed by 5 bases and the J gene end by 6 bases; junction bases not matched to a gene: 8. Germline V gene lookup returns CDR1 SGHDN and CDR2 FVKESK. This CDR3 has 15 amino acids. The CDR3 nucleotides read TGTGCCAGCAGCTCCCGGACAGGGGGTCCCGATACGCAGTATTTT. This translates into CASSSRTGGPDTQYF.

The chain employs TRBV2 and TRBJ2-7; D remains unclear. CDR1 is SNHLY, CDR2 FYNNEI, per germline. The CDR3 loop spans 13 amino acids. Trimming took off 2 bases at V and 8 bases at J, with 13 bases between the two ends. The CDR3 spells CASSEYGPQKQYF. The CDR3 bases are TGTGCCAGCAGTGAATACGGCCCCCAGAAGCAGTACTTC.

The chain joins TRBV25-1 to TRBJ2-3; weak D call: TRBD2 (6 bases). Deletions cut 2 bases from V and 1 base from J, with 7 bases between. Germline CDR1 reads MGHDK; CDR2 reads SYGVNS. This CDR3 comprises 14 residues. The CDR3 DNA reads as TGTGCCAGCAGTGAAATAGCGGGCACAGATACGCAGTATTTT. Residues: CASSEIAGTDTQYF.

The CDR3 protein is CASSSGGTQYF. CDR3 in DNA: TGTGCCAGCAGTTCCGGCGGGACGCAGTATTTT. V is TRBV28 and J is TRBJ2-3, with D perhaps matching TRBD2 (5 bases). V shed 4 bases and J shed 9 bases, with 8 bases lying between them. This CDR3 comprises 11 residues. CDR1 and CDR2 (germline): MDHEN, SYDVKM.

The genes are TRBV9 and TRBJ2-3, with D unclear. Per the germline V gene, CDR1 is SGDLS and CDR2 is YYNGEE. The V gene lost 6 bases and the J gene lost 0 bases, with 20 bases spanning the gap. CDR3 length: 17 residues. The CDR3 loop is CASTGELGLTSTDTQYF. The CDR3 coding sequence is TGTGCCAGCACCGGTGAATTGGGTTTAACTAGCACAGATACGCAGTATTTT.

The CDR3 spells CASSLTGGNQPQHF. The DNA for the CDR3 is TGTGCCAGCAGCCTTACAGGGGGCAATCAGCCCCAGCATTTT. The gene calls are TRBV6-1 and TRBJ1-5, with TRBD1 identical over 7 bases. The germline V gene has CDR1 MNHNS and CDR2 SASEGT. This CDR3 has 14 residues. J was trimmed by 2 bases and V by 6 bases; bases with no gene match: 4.

CDR3 sequence reads: CASSQTGLIDTQYF. In DNA form, the CDR3 reads TGCGCCAGCAGCCAAACAGGGTTGATAGATACGCAGTATTTT. The V and J genes are TRBV5-1 and TRBJ2-3; D is perhaps TRBD1 (6 bases). The germline V gene encodes CDR1 SGHRS and CDR2 YFSETQ. Deletions cut 4 bases from V and 5 bases from J, with 14 bases between. CDR3 length: 14 amino acids. Combining the CDR3 with reference TRBV5-1 and TRBJ2-3 gives the whole variable domain KAGVTQTPRYLIKTRGQQVTLSCSPISGHRSVSWYQQTPGQGLQFLFEYFSETQRNKGNFPGRFSGRQFSNSRSEMNVSTLELGDSALYLCASSQTGLIDTQYFGPGTRLTVL.

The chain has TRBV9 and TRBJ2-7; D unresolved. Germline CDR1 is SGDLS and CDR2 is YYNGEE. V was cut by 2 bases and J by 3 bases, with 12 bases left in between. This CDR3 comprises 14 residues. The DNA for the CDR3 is TGTGCCAGCAGCGTGCCGGGCGTAAGCTACGAGCAGTACTTC. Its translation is CASSVPGVSYEQYF.

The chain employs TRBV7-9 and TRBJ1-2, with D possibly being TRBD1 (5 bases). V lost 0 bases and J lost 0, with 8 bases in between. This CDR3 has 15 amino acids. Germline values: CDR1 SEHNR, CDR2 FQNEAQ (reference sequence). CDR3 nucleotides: TGTGCCAGCAGCTTAGCGGGGGGAACTAACTATGGCTACACCTTC. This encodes CASSLAGGTNYGYTF.

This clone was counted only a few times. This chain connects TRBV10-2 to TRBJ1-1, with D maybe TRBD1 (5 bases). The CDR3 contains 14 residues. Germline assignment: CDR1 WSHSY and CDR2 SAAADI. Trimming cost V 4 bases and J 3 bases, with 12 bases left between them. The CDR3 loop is CASSGTREDTEAFF. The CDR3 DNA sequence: TGCGCCAGCAGTGGGACCAGGGAGGACACTGAAGCTTTCTTT.

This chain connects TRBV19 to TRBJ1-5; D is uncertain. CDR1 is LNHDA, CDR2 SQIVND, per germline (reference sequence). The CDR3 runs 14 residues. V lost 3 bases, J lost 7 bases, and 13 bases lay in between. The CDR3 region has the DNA TGTGCCAGTAGTATTAGGATGGGTCCGCAGCCCCAGCATTTT. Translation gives CASSIRMGPQPQHF.

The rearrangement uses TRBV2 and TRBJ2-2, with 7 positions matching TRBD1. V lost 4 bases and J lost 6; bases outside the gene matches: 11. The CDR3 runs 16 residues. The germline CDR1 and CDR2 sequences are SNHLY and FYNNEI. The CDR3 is CASSGRLDRQSGELFF. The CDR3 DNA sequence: TGTGCCAGCAGTGGTAGGCTGGACAGGCAATCCGGGGAGCTGTTTTTT.

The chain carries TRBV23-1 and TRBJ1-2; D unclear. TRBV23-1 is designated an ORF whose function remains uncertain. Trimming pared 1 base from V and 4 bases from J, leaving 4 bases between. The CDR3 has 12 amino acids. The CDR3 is CASSQWVYGYTF. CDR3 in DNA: TGCGCCAGCAGTCAATGGGTCTATGGCTACACCTTC.

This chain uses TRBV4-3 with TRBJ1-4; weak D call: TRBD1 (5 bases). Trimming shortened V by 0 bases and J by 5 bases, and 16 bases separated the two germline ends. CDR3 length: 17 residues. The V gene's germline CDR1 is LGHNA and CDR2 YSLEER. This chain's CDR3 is CASSQDLEGVLNEKLFF. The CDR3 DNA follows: TGCGCCAGCAGCCAAGACCTTGAAGGGGTGTTAAATGAAAAACTGTTTTTT.

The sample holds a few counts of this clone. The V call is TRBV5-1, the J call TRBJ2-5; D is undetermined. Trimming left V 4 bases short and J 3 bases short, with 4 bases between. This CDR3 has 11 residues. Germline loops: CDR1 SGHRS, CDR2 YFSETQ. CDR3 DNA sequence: TGCGCCAGCAGCATAAAAGAGACCCAGTACTTC. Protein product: CASSIKETQYF.

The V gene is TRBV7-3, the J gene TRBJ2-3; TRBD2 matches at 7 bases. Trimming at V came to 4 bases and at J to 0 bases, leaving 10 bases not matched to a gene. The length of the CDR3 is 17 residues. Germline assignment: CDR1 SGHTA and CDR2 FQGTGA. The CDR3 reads CASSSPSGGGSTDTQYF. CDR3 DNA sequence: TGTGCCAGCAGCTCCCCTTCCGGGGGAGGGAGCACAGATACGCAGTATTTT.

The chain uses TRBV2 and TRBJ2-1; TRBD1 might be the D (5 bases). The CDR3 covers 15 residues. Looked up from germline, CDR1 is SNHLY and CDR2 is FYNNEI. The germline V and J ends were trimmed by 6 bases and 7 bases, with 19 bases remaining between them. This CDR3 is CASRDIGRTLNEQFF. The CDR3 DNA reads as TGTGCCAGCAGGGACATAGGACGTACCCTGAATGAGCAGTTCTTC.

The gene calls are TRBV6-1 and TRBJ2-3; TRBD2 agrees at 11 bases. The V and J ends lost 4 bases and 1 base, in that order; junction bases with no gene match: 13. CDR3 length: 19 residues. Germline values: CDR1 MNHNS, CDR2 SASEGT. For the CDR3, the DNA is TGTGCCAGCAGTGTCGGACTAGCGGGCCCAAGGGGGGGCACAGATACGCAGTATTTT. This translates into CASSVGLAGPRGGTDTQYF.